Listed below are T cell receptor beta chains from one sample, sequenced in a study of OX40 agonist ivuxolimab in advanced cancers. Assay: immunoSEQ multiplex PCR; the TCRdb copy retains only in-frame clones and omits some. This table has 65,000 to 100,000 clones, around 94% appearing once. The input for sequencing was CD4+ or CD8+ T cells sorted from blood, taken in a trial of the OX40 agonist ivuxolimab. All receptors derive from an adult with an advanced solid tumor such as melanoma, head and neck, liver or kidney cancer. Each CDR3 is given with its conserved first and last residue. The D gene is left open where the match is weak. Some rows mark clone size as missing; the rest say once, few, many or name a class of expanded clone.

.	TRBJ1-1	.	TRBV7-2	TGTGCCAGCAGCCCACTGGGAGCGGAAGCTTTCTTT	CASSPLGAEAFF
.	TRBJ1-2	.	TRBV29-1	TGCAGCGTTGAACCTCAGGGCTATGGCTACACCTTC	CSVEPQGYGYTF
.	TRBJ1-2	.	TRBV5-6	TGTGCCAGCCGGGGTAATGGCTACACCTTC	CASRGNGYTF
.	TRBJ1-6	.	TRBV4-2	TGTGCCAGCAGCCAGGGGTTAGGGAATAATTCACCCCTCCACTTT	CASSQGLGNNSPLHF
.	TRBJ2-1	TRBD2	TRBV29-1	TGCAGCGCCCCAACCCCGGGGAGCGGGAGGCTCGGAGAGCAGTTCTTC	CSAPTPGSGRLGEQFF
.	TRBJ2-1	TRBD2	TRBV9	TGTGCCAGCAGCGTAGAGGTAGGGACTAGCGGGACTGCGCAGTTCTTC	CASSVEVGTSGTAQFF
.	TRBJ2-1	.	TRBV11-2	TGTGCCAGCAGCTTAGTTGGTCTCGGCAGTATCGATGAGCAGTTCTTC	CASSLVGLGSIDEQFF
.	TRBJ2-7	.	TRBV30	TGTGCCTGGAGTGTTGGTCACTACGAGCAGTACTTC	CAWSVGHYEQYF
once	TRBJ1-1	TRBD1	TRBV19	TGTGCCAGTAGTATAGACCCGACAGGGGGGGTAACTGAAGCTTTCTTT	CASSIDPTGGVTEAFF
.	TRBJ2-7	.	TRBV27	TGTGCCAGCAGTTTAACGGGGGTGCTCTACGAGCAGTACTTC	CASSLTGVLYEQYF
.	TRBJ1-1	.	TRBV5-6	TGTGCCAGCAGCCGGGGAAGGAACACTGAAGCTTTCTTT	CASSRGRNTEAFF
.	TRBJ1-5	.	TRBV4-1	TGCGCCAGCAGCCCACACCCCGAGGGGAAGAGCAATCAGCCCCAGCATTTT	CASSPHPEGKSNQPQHF
.	TRBJ2-5	.	TRBV2	TGTGCCAGCAGTGAAGCATTGGGGGCCTTGGCGGAGACCCAGTACTTC	CASSEALGALAETQYF
.	TRBJ1-1	.	TRBV5-4	TGTGCCAGCAGCCTGAACACTGAAGCTTTCTTT	CASSLNTEAFF
.	TRBJ1-5	TRBD1	TRBV6-4	TGTGCCAGCACCTTACCGGGACAGGCCGAGGGATATGGCAATCAGCCCCAGCATTTT	CASTLPGQAEGYGNQPQHF
once	TRBJ2-7	TRBD2	TRBV7-9	TGTGCCAGCAGCTGGGGACTAGCGGAGACCTACGAGCAGTACTTC	CASSWGLAETYEQYF
.	TRBJ2-1	TRBD2	TRBV7-3	TGTGCCAGCAGCCCCGGGACTAGCGGGAGCAGATACAATGAGCAGTTCTTC	CASSPGTSGSRYNEQFF
.	TRBJ2-1	TRBD2	TRBV27	TGTGCCGGCTTCGGGGGGTACAATGAGCAGTTCTTC	CAGFGGYNEQFF
.	TRBJ2-7	.	TRBV30	TGTGCCTGGAGTGTACAGAGGGAATCCTACGAGCAGTACTTC	CAWSVQRESYEQYF
.	TRBJ1-2	.	TRBV7-7	TGTGCCAGCAGCTTATCGGGAGGCTACACCTTC	CASSLSGGYTF
.	TRBJ2-2	TRBD2	TRBV5-8	TGTGCCAGCAGCTCACCCGACCGGGAGGTGGACACCGGGGAGCTGTTTTTT	CASSSPDREVDTGELFF
.	TRBJ1-1	.	TRBV5-6	TGTGCCAGCAGCTTAATAAGGGGGTGGAACACTGAAGCTTTCTTT	CASSLIRGWNTEAFF
.	TRBJ1-3	.	TRBV7-6	TGTGCCAGCAGCTTAGGCTCGGCTTCTGGAAACACCATATATTTT	CASSLGSASGNTIYF
.	TRBJ2-2	TRBD2	TRBV25-1	TGTGCCAGCAGTGAACTAGCGGGAGTGCACACCGGGGAGCTGTTTTTT	CASSELAGVHTGELFF
once	TRBJ2-7	TRBD1	TRBV7-9	TGTGCCAGCAGCAGACGGACAGGAGAGGTTTACGAGCAGTACTTC	CASSRRTGEVYEQYF
.	TRBJ1-1	.	TRBV19	TGTGCCAGTAGTGATGGGTTCTTTTGGGCTTTCTTT	CASSDGFFWAFF
once	TRBJ2-3	TRBD2	TRBV2	TGTGCCAGCCAGCGGGAGACAGATACGCAGTATTTT	CASQRETDTQYF
.	TRBJ1-1	TRBD1	TRBV27	TGTGCCAGCAGTGGACAGGGATCCGGAGTAGCTTTCTTT	CASSGQGSGVAFF
.	TRBJ1-2	.	TRBV20-1	TGCAGTGCTTTGGACGGCTACACCTTC	CSALDGYTF
few	TRBJ1-5	.	TRBV7-9	TGTGCCAGCAGCTTGGCGGACAGAGCTACAAATCAGCCCCAGCATTTT	CASSLADRATNQPQHF
.	TRBJ2-7	.	TRBV19	TGTGCCAGTAGTAAACGACCGACGGACGAGCAGTACTTC	CASSKRPTDEQYF
.	TRBJ2-1	TRBD2	TRBV9	TGTGCCAGCAGCCAGTCAGCGGGACCCTACTCGAACAATGAGCAGTTCTTC	CASSQSAGPYSNNEQFF
.	TRBJ1-1	.	TRBV5-4	TGTGCCAGCAGCGGGGGTCAGTCCACTGAAGCTTTCTTT	CASSGGQSTEAFF
.	TRBJ2-7	.	TRBV7-9	TGCGCCAGCAGCCCCGGAAGGGGAGCCTACGAGCAGTACTTC	CASSPGRGAYEQYF
.	TRBJ1-1	.	TRBV27	TGTGCCAGCAGCCGGACGGAGAACACTGAAGCTTTCTTT	CASSRTENTEAFF
.	TRBJ2-1	.	TRBV7-9	TGTGCCAGCAGCTTAGGTCGATACCTAGCCGATGAGCAGTTCTTC	CASSLGRYLADEQFF
.	TRBJ2-7	.	TRBV28	TGTGCCAGCAGTCTCCGGGGGACCCTCTCCTACGAGCAGTACTTC	CASSLRGTLSYEQYF
.	TRBJ1-1	.	TRBV18	TGTGCCAGCTCACCACCCTTGGGTGAAGCTTTCTTT	CASSPPLGEAFF
.	TRBJ2-7	.	TRBV6-5	TGTGCCAGCAGTTACTCGTCAGGGGAACTCTACGAGCAGTACTTC	CASSYSSGELYEQYF
.	TRBJ2-7	TRBD1	TRBV6-1	TGTGCCAGCAGTGAAGGGACAGGGGGGCCCTCCTACGAGCAGTACTTC	CASSEGTGGPSYEQYF
.	TRBJ2-7	TRBD2	TRBV30	TGTGCCTGGAGTGTACTGAACGGGGGGGGCGAGCAGTACTTC	CAWSVLNGGGEQYF
.	TRBJ2-5	.	TRBV19	TGTGCCAGTAGTATATCCGGGCGAGAGACCCAGTACTTC	CASSISGRETQYF
.	TRBJ2-5	.	TRBV7-9	TGTGCCAGCAGCTTTCCGGCTCAAGAGACCCAGTACTTC	CASSFPAQETQYF
.	TRBJ1-1	.	TRBV10-2	TGCGCCAGCAGTGAGAGCTTTCGGTTGGACATGAACACTGAAGCTTTCTTT	CASSESFRLDMNTEAFF
.	TRBJ1-5	.	TRBV28	TGTGCCAGCAGTTTACAAGGGCAGCCCCAGCATTTT	CASSLQGQPQHF
.	TRBJ2-4	.	TRBV6-5	TGTGCCAGCAGTCCGCAGGGCCCTCAAAACATTCAGTACTTC	CASSPQGPQNIQYF
.	TRBJ2-7	.	TRBV9	TGTGCCAGCAGCGTAGATGGCAGATCCTACGAGCAGTACTTC	CASSVDGRSYEQYF
once	TRBJ2-2	.	TRBV5-5	TGTGCCAGCAGCTTGGGTATGTTTACCGGCCCCGGGGAGCTGTTTTTT	CASSLGMFTGPGELFF
.	TRBJ2-1	.	TRBV27	TGTGCCAGCGGGTGGACAGTCTACAATGAGCAGTTCTTC	CASGWTVYNEQFF
.	TRBJ2-3	.	TRBV7-9	TGTGCCAGCAGTCCTTCCACAGATACGCAGTATTTT	CASSPSTDTQYF
once	TRBJ2-7	.	TRBV27	TGTGCCAGCAGTTTAAGCACCTCCTACGAGCAGTACTTC	CASSLSTSYEQYF
.	TRBJ1-1	.	TRBV30	TGTGCCTGGAGCGTGGGGGCAGGGCAGCTCGTCTTT	CAWSVGAGQLVF
.	TRBJ2-2	TRBD2	TRBV4-2	TGTGCCAGCAGCCAAGCCGTAGGACTAGCGGACACCGGGGAGCTGTTTTTT	CASSQAVGLADTGELFF
.	TRBJ1-2	.	TRBV29-1	TGCAGCGTTGCGTCCGACAGTTCTTCCTATGGCTACACCTTC	CSVASDSSSYGYTF
.	TRBJ1-4	.	TRBV5-1	TGCGCCAGCAGCCCCCCCGGGAGTCCAGGACTGTTTTTT	CASSPPGSPGLFF